The 11 T cell receptor beta chains listed next were all sequenced from one sample in a study of Graves' ophthalmopathy and Graves' hyperthyroidism. Amplification targeted the TCR beta CDR3 regions, with RNA transcripts as the source material. RT-PCR was first run with HTBI primers, then multiplex PCR in a second round. TCRdb reprocessed the multiplex PCR reads via MiXCR and lists one record per CDR3 protein. The sample lists about 48,000 distinct CDR3 sequences, over 40% occurring once. Sequencing input: peripheral blood. These TCRs come from an adult man with Graves' ophthalmopathy.

This clonotype has a count of ten or more. The V call is TRBV6-2 or TRBV6-3, the J call TRBJ2-1; D uncertain. The CDR3 loop spans 12 amino acids. The ends were cut back, 3 bases at V and 7 bases at J, with 7 bases in the middle. Germline V gives CDR1 MNHEY, CDR2 SVGEGT. The chain's CDR3 is CASSYNRNEQFF. CDR3 nucleotide sequence: TGTGCCAGCAGTTATAACCGGAATGAGCAGTTCTTC.

V and J are TRBV29-1 and TRBJ2-7; D uncertain. This CDR3 is built from 14 residues. V was cut by 8 bases and J by 0 bases, with 17 bases left in between. Looked up from germline, CDR1 is SQVTM and CDR2 is ANQGSEA. CDR3 region: CSLDHGPYSYEQYF. CDR3 coding DNA: TGCAGCTTGGATCATGGACCCTACTCCTACGAGCAGTACTTC.

With respect to this clonotype: A junction end diverges from the germline sequence, so it may reflect a read error. The V call is TRBV19, the J call TRBJ1-1, with D uncertain. Germline loops: CDR1 LNHDA, CDR2 SQIVND (reference sequence). The CDR3 spans 14 residues. The CDR3 region is CASRYRDEGTEAFF. Here the CDR3 DNA reads TGTGCTAGTAGGTATCGAGATGAGGGCACTGAAGCTTTCTTT.

The V call is TRBV15, the J call TRBJ1-5; no reliable D call. Germline assignment: CDR1 LNHNV and CDR2 YYDKDF (reference sequence). The CDR3 has 14 residues. V was clipped by 3 bases and J by 7 bases, with 13 bases between them. The CDR3 loop reads CATSSLGFGQPQHF. CDR3 nucleotide sequence: TGTGCCACCAGCAGTTTAGGATTTGGGCAGCCCCAGCATTTT. Complete variable domain (other parts from reference TRBV15 and TRBJ1-5): DAMVIQNPRYQVTQFGKPVTLSCSQTLNHNVMYWYQQKSSQAPKLLFHYYDKDFNNEADTPDNFQSRRPNTSFCFLDIRSPGLGDTAMYLCATSSLGFGQPQHFGDGTRLSIL.

V and J are TRBV24-1 and TRBJ2-7, with 10 nucleotides matching TRBD1. Germline values: CDR1 KGHDR, CDR2 SFDVKD. There are 14 residues in the CDR3. Losses at the gene ends were 11 bases for V and 3 bases for J; bases not matched to a gene: 9. CDR3: CASSTGTGDYEQYF. CDR3 sequence (DNA): TGTGCCAGCAGCACCGGGACAGGGGACTACGAGCAGTACTTC.

This clonotype was seen at least ten times. This chain links TRBV4-2 with TRBJ2-3; no reliable D call. With 3 bases removed from V and 6 bases from J, the gap between germline ends came to 7 bases. Germline-derived CDR1 and CDR2 are LGHNA and YNFKEQ. CDR3 length: 12 residues. CDR3 protein: CASSQIGDTQYF. The CDR3 coding sequence is TGTGCCAGCAGCCAGATCGGCGATACGCAGTATTTT.

The chain recombines TRBV10-3 with TRBJ1-1; D remains unclear. CDR1 and CDR2 from the germline V gene are ENHRY and SYGVKD. V shed 6 bases and J shed 0 bases, with 8 bases lying between them. CDR3 length: 13 amino acids. CDR3 nucleotides: TGTGCCATCAGCGGATCAATGAACACTGAAGCTTTCTTT. Encoded protein: CAISGSMNTEAFF.

This clonotype was counted at least ten times. The rearrangement uses TRBV2 and TRBJ1-1; 7 nucleotides match TRBD1. Germline assignment: CDR1 SNHLY and CDR2 FYNNEI. Trimming at V came to 9 bases and at J to 2 bases, leaving 6 bases not matched to a gene. This CDR3 contains 13 residues. CDR3 bases: TGTGCCAGTGCGGGGGACAGAAACACTGAAGCTTTCTTT. Protein: CASAGDRNTEAFF.

The chain couples TRBV29-1 to TRBJ2-1; TRBD2 matches 16 bases. The CDR3 loop spans 14 amino acids. The germline CDR1 and CDR2 sequences are SQVTM and ANQGSEA. V lost 6 bases to trimming and J lost 8 bases; unmatched junction nucleotides: 4. The CDR3 nucleotides are TGCAGCGTGACGGGACTAGCGGGAGGGGATGAGCAGTTCTTC. Translated: CSVTGLAGGDEQFF.

This clonotype was picked up many times. The chain recombines TRBV3-1 with TRBJ1-2; D unresolved. V was clipped by 0 bases and J by 8 bases, with 10 bases between them. The CDR3 length is 13 residues. The V gene's germline CDR1 is LGHDT and CDR2 YNNKEL (reference sequence). The CDR3 DNA follows: TGTGCCAGCAGCCAAGATTCGAGCGGGGGCTACACCTTC. Translated, it gives CASSQDSSGGYTF. Drawing the rest from reference TRBV3-1 and TRBJ1-2, the complete variable domain is DTAVSQTPKYLVTQMGNDKSIKCEQNLGHDTMYWYKQDSKKFLKIMFSYNNKELIINETVPNRFSPKSPDKAHLNLHINSLELGDSAVYFCASSQDSSGGYTFGSGTRLTVV.

V gene TRBV20-1 combines with J gene TRBJ1-4; the D is unclear. Trimming pared 0 bases from V and 5 bases from J, leaving 13 bases between. CDR3 size: 15 residues. Germline V gene lookup returns CDR1 DFQATT and CDR2 SNEGSKA (reference sequence). The CDR3, as DNA: TGCAGTGCTAGAGATTCGGCCGAACCGAATGAAAAACTGTTTTTT. Translating gives CSARDSAEPNEKLFF.